One sample yielded the 26 T cell receptor beta chains listed below, sequenced in a study of blood T cell dynamics during melanoma immunotherapy. Data came from immunoSEQ multiplex PCR; TCRdb stores just in-frame clones and leaves some out. There are 7,000 or so clones in the sample; approximately 80% occur only once, and 35% to 45% lies in the top ten. The sample's time point: pre-treatment baseline. Specimen: blood, collected from a patient treated with checkpoint blockade. The receptors come from a human donor with melanoma. Some clones in this sample may be carry-over from other donors' samples.

To note about this clone: An end of the junction does not agree with germline; a read error may underlie this. The chain links TRBV6-1 to TRBJ2-7; either TRBD1 or TRBD2 may supply D (5 bases each). Germline CDR1 is MNHNS and CDR2 is SASEGT. This CDR3 contains 15 residues. This CDR3 is CASSEWNGNRAWGFF. CDR3 in DNA: TGTGCCAGCAGTGAATGGAATGGGAACCGGGCCTGGGGGTTCTTC.

This chain links TRBV27 with TRBJ1-1; D possibly corresponds to TRBD1 (6 bases). V lost 6 bases and J lost 2, with 19 bases in between. This CDR3 has 16 amino acids. In germline, CDR1 is MNHEY, CDR2 SMNVEV (reference sequence). The CDR3 loop reads CASRELGTGPNTEAFF. CDR3 DNA sequence: TGTGCCAGCAGGGAACTAGGTACAGGGCCAAACACTGAAGCTTTCTTT.

The CDR3 nucleotides read TGTGCCAGCAGCTTACGACAGGGGAGCCTAGCGGGGACCTACAATGAGCAGTTCTTC. It codes for CASSLRQGSLAGTYNEQFF. J is TRBJ2-1 and V is TRBV11-2; D might be TRBD2 (9 bases). Germline loops: CDR1 SGHAT, CDR2 FQNNGV. V gave up 2 bases and J gave up 2 bases, with 22 bases separating them. The CDR3 consists of 19 residues.

The chain carries TRBV4-1 and TRBJ2-7; TRBD2 agrees at 14 bases. In germline, CDR1 is MGHRA, CDR2 YSYEKL. This CDR3 is built from 15 residues. V gave up 0 bases and J gave up 7 bases; unmatched junction bases: 2. The CDR3 here is CASSQDRTSGREQYF. DNA of the CDR3: TGCGCCAGCAGCCAAGACAGGACTAGCGGGAGGGAGCAGTACTTC.

V is TRBV6-5 and J is TRBJ2-2; possibly TRBD1 for D (6 bases). CDR1 is MNHEY, CDR2 SVGAGI, per germline. The CDR3 consists of 15 residues. Trimming removed 4 bases at V and 2 bases at J, with 11 bases between. For the CDR3, the DNA is TGTGCCAGCAGTTCCTTGGGACAAAACACCGGGGAGCTGTTTTTT. Protein sequence: CASSSLGQNTGELFF.

The V call is TRBV5-1, the J call TRBJ1-1, with D perhaps TRBD1 (5 bases). Germline V CDR1 and CDR2: SGHRS, YFSETQ. The CDR3 has 14 amino acids. The V gene lost 0 bases and the J gene lost 4 bases, with 10 bases spanning the gap. The CDR3 nucleotides are TGCGCCAGCAGCTTGGTCTCAGGGCCCACTGAAGCTTTCTTT. It translates to CASSLVSGPTEAFF.

CDR3 coding DNA: TGCAGCGTTGAAGATTGGGGACAGGGGTTCGGCGAGCAGTACTTC. It yields the protein CSVEDWGQGFGEQYF. The chain links TRBV29-1 to TRBJ2-7; 10 bases match TRBD1. The ends lost 0 bases at V and 6 bases at J; junction bases unmatched: 8. The CDR3 runs to 15 residues. The germline V gene has CDR1 SQVTM and CDR2 ANQGSEA.

This chain uses TRBV6-5 with TRBJ1-2; D uncertain. There are 13 residues in the CDR3. Germline-derived CDR1 and CDR2 are MNHEY and SVGAGI. Trimming pared 4 bases from V and 1 base from J, leaving 7 bases between. The CDR3 reads CASSFDDNYGYTF. CDR3 sequence (DNA): TGTGCCAGCAGTTTCGACGATAACTATGGCTACACCTTC.

This clone was recorded once. The V call is TRBV30, the J call TRBJ2-5, with D tentatively TRBD1 (6 bases). There are 12 residues in the CDR3. Germline V gene sequence: CDR1 GTSNPN, CDR2 SVGIG (reference sequence). V was shortened by 2 bases and J by 7 bases, with 11 bases between the two germline ends. The CDR3 protein is CAWSMGARTQYF. The DNA for the CDR3 is TGTGCCTGGAGTATGGGGGCGCGGACCCAGTACTTC. Full variable domain (rest looked up from reference TRBV30 and TRBJ2-5): SQTIHQWPATLVQPVGSPLSLECTVEGTSNPNLYWYRQAAGRGLQLLFYSVGIGQISSEVPQNLSASRPQDRQFILSSKKLLLSDSGFYLCAWSMGARTQYFGPGTRLLVL.

Only one count was recorded for this clone. The chain carries TRBV6-1 and TRBJ1-2; tentatively, D is TRBD1 (6 bases). Between the trimmed V and J ends, which lost 8 bases and 4 bases, there was a span of 11 bases. This CDR3 comprises 12 residues. Germline V lookup: CDR1 MNHNS, CDR2 SASEGT. The CDR3 nucleotides read TGTGCCAGCGGGAGGGGGTCCTATGGCTACACCTTC. It translates to CASGRGSYGYTF.

Concerning this clone: The junction departs from germline at one end; a sequencing error may be responsible. The same CDR3 arises from other DNA sequences in this sample as well. This chain uses TRBV4-2 with TRBJ2-3; D is unresolved. The CDR3 sequence is 14 residues long. Germline assignment: CDR1 LGHNA and CDR2 YNFKEQ. The CDR3 loop reads CASSQERIPDTQYF. In DNA, the CDR3 is TGTGCCAGCAGCCAAGAAAGGATACCAGATACACAGTATTTT.

This clone showed up just a few times. The genes are TRBV2 and TRBJ1-6, with 7 bases fitting TRBD1. The CDR3 extends over 16 amino acids. Per germline, CDR1 SNHLY and CDR2 FYNNEI. J gave up 7 bases and V 7 bases, and 13 bases lay outside the gene matches. CDR3 amino acids: CASKVTHRGGNSPLHF. In DNA, the CDR3 is TGTGCCAGCAAAGTCACCCACAGGGGTGGGAATTCACCCCTCCACTTT.

V usage is TRBV6-5 and J usage is TRBJ1-1; TRBD1 is a possible D gene (6 bases). The CDR3 sequence is 13 residues long. Germline V gene sequence: CDR1 MNHEY, CDR2 SVGAGI. V gave up 6 bases and J gave up 7 bases, with 15 bases separating them. The CDR3 spells CASSDRDIFEAFF. The CDR3 coding sequence is TGTGCCAGCAGCGACCGGGACATTTTTGAAGCTTTCTTT.

The rearrangement links TRBV5-1 to TRBJ1-1; 8 nucleotides match TRBD1. CDR3 length equals 15 residues. With V trimmed by 4 bases and J by 1 base, 6 bases remained unmatched. The germline gives CDR1 SGHRS, CDR2 YFSETQ. The CDR3 loop reads CASSDRDRSNTEAFF. CDR3 nucleotides: TGCGCCAGCAGCGACAGGGACAGGTCGAACACTGAAGCTTTCTTT.

The CDR3 spells CASSFGRASGANVLTF. The CDR3, as DNA: TGTGCCAGCAGTTTTGGACGGGCATCTGGGGCCAACGTCCTGACTTTC. The gene calls are TRBV28 and TRBJ2-6, with D hard to call. V lost 3 bases and J lost 1, with 10 bases in between. This CDR3 contains 16 residues. Per germline, CDR1 MDHEN and CDR2 SYDVKM.

CDR3 nucleotides: TGTGCCACCAGCAGGGGGAGCTCCTACAATGAGCAGTTCTTC. It yields the protein CATSRGSSYNEQFF. The chain has TRBV15 and TRBJ2-1; a possible D gene is TRBD2 (5 bases). V lost 3 bases to trimming and J lost 0 bases, with 6 bases between them. CDR3 length equals 14 residues. The germline V gene has CDR1 LNHNV and CDR2 YYDKDF (reference sequence).

The CDR3 nucleotides are TGCGCCAGCAGCTGGAGACTAGCGGGGGGAACTCAAGAGACCCAGTACTTC. Its translation is CASSWRLAGGTQETQYF. The chain recombines TRBV5-1 with TRBJ2-5, with TRBD2 matching over 13 bases. J lost 2 bases, V lost 3 bases, and 7 bases had no gene match. CDR3 size: 17 residues. The germline CDR1 and CDR2 sequences are SGHRS and YFSETQ.

The chain carries TRBV5-1 and TRBJ2-1; D not resolved. CDR1 and CDR2 (germline): SGHRS, YFSETQ. CDR3 size: 15 residues. Trimming removed 0 bases from V and 12 bases from J, with 19 bases in between. The CDR3 loop is CASSLEVGGRTGQFF. The CDR3 bases are TGCGCCAGCAGCTTGGAGGTTGGTGGGCGTACGGGGCAGTTCTTC.

This clone came up a few times. The CDR3 loop reads CASSEAGDGTDTQYF. CDR3 in DNA: TGCGCCAGCAGTGAGGCGGGAGACGGCACAGATACGCAGTATTTT. The chain combines TRBV10-1 with TRBJ2-3; TRBD2 matches 7 bases. This CDR3 is 15 amino acids long. After removal of 2 bases from V and 1 base from J, the junction contained 3 bases not matched to a gene. Germline loops: CDR1 WNHNN, CDR2 SYGVQD (reference sequence).

The chain links TRBV7-2 to TRBJ1-2; D remains ambiguous. The CDR3 loop spans 15 amino acids. Germline values: CDR1 SGHTA, CDR2 FQGNSA. The V and J ends lost 4 bases and 5 bases respectively, with 17 bases between them. The CDR3 DNA reads TGTGCCAGCAGCTCCCGCGGGGAGTTTGGTTATGGCTACACCTTC. Translated, it gives CASSSRGEFGYGYTF.

The genes are TRBV5-6 and TRBJ2-3; TRBD1 aligns across 8 bases. The CDR3 is 17 residues long. Germline-derived CDR1 and CDR2 are SGHDT and YYEEEE. V shed 3 bases and J 2 bases; nucleotides not matched to a gene: 11. The CDR3 nucleotides are TGTGCCAGCAGCTCCGGGACAGGCTGGGATTTCACAGATACGCAGTATTTT. This codes for CASSSGTGWDFTDTQYF. Complete variable domain (other parts from reference TRBV5-6 and TRBJ2-3): DAGVTQSPTHLIKTRGQQVTLRCSPKSGHDTVSWYQQALGQGPQFIFQYYEEEERQRGNFPDRFSGHQFPNYSSELNVNALLLGDSALYLCASSSGTGWDFTDTQYFGPGTRLTVL.

J is TRBJ2-3 and V is TRBV7-2, with a weak D call TRBD2 (5 bases). Trimming shortened V by 8 bases and J by 2 bases, and 11 bases separated the two germline ends. CDR1 SGHTA and CDR2 FQGNSA come from the germline V gene. This CDR3 has 13 residues. CDR3 protein: CASRSGSTDTQYF. The CDR3 region has the DNA TGTGCCAGCCGAAGCGGATCCACAGATACGCAGTATTTT. Looking up the rest from reference TRBV7-2 and TRBJ2-3 gives the full variable domain: GAGVSQSPSNKVTEKGKDVELRCDPISGHTALYWYRQSLGQGLEFLIYFQGNSAPDKSGLPSDRFSAERTGGSVSTLTIQRTQQEDSAVYLCASRSGSTDTQYFGPGTRLTVL.

This chain joins TRBV9 and TRBJ2-5, with D uncertain. Germline lookup yields CDR1 SGDLS and CDR2 YYNGEE. Between the trimmed V and J ends, which lost 0 bases and 2 bases, there was a span of 5 bases. The CDR3 runs 13 residues. The CDR3 reads CASSVEEQETQYF. Written as DNA, the CDR3 is TGTGCCAGCAGCGTAGAAGAGCAAGAGACCCAGTACTTC.

This clone was seen only a few times. The CDR3: CSVDGQGDTEAFF. The DNA for the CDR3 is TGCAGCGTTGATGGACAGGGAGACACTGAAGCTTTCTTT. The chain uses TRBV29-1 and TRBJ1-1; 8 positions agree with TRBD1. Germline-derived CDR1 and CDR2 are SQVTM and ANQGSEA. CDR3 size: 13 residues. V shed 3 bases, J shed 3 bases, and the junction held 3 bases outside the gene matches.

The chain combines TRBV28 with TRBJ2-1; 8 bases line up with TRBD1. Germline-derived CDR1 and CDR2 are MDHEN and SYDVKM. V lost 3 bases to trimming and J lost 5 bases; unmatched junction nucleotides: 3. The CDR3 extends over 14 amino acids. CDR3 loop: CASSLWDRNNEQFF. CDR3 in DNA: TGTGCCAGCAGTTTGTGGGACAGGAACAATGAGCAGTTCTTC.

The chain uses TRBV7-6 and TRBJ2-5, with 7 bases matching TRBD1. The CDR3 spans 14 residues. Trimming cost V 5 bases and J 4 bases; bases outside gene matches: 7. Germline V gene lookup returns CDR1 SGHVS and CDR2 FNYEAQ. CDR3 sequence (DNA): TGTGCCAGCAGCGAACCGACAGGGCCAGAGACCCAGTACTTC. Encoded protein: CASSEPTGPETQYF.